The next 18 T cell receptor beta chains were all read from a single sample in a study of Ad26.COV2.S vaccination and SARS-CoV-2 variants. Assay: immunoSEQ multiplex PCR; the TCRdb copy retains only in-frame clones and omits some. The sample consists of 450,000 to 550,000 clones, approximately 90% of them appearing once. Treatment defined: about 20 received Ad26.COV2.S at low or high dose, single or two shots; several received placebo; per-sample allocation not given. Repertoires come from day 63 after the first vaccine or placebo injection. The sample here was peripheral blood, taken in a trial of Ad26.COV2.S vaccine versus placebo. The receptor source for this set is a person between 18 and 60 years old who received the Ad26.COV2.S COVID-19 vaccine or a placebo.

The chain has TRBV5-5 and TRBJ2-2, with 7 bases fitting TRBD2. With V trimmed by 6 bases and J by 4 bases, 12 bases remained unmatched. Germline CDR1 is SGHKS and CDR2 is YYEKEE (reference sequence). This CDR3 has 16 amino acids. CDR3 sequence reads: CASTHRLGTTTGELFF. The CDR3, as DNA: TGTGCCAGCACCCACAGGCTAGGGACTACCACCGGGGAGCTGTTTTTT.

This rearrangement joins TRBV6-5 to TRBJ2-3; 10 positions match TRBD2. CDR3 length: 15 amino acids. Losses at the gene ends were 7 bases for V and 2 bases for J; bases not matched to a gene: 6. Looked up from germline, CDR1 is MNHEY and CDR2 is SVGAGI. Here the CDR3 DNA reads TGTGCCAGCAAGCTAGCGGGGGCCCACACAGATACGCAGTATTTT. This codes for CASKLAGAHTDTQYF.

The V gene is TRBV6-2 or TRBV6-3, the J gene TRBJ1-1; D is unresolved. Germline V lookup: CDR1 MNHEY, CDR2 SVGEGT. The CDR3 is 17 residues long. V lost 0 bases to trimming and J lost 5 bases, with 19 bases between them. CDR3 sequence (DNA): TGTGCCAGCAGTTACTCAGGTCCCACGGAAGGTTGGACTGAAGCTTTCTTT. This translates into CASSYSGPTEGWTEAFF.

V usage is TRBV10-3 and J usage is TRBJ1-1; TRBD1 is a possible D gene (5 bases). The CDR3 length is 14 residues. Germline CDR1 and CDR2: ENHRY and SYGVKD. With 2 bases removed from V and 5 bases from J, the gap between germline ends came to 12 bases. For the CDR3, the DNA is TGTGCCATCAGTGAGCGCACTGGGGGGACTGAAGCTTTCTTT. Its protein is CAISERTGGTEAFF.

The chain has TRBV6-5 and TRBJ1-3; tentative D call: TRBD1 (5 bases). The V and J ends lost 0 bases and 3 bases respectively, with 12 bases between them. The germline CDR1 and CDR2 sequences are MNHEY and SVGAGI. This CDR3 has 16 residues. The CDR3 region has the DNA TGTGCCAGCAGTTACTCAGGGGAGTCTGGTGGAAACACCATATATTTT. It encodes CASSYSGESGGNTIYF.

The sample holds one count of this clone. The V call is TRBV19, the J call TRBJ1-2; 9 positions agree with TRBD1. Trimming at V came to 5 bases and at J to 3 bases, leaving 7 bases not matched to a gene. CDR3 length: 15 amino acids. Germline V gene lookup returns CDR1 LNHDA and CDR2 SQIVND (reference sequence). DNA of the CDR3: TGTGCCAGTAGTCAGGGACAGGGAGGGGACTATGGCTACACCTTC. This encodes CASSQGQGGDYGYTF.

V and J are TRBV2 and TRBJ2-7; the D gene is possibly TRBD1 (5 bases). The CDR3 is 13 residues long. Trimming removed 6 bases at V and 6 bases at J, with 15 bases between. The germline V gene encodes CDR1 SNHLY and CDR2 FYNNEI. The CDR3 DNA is TGTGCCAGCAGGAAGGACATTCCCGCCGAGCAGTACTTC. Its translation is CASRKDIPAEQYF.

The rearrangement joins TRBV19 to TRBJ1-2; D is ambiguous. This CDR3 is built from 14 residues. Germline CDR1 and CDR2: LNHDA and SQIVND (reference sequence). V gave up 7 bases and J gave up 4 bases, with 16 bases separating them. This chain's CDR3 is CASTSREVFYGYTF. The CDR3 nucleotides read TGTGCCAGTACCTCGAGGGAGGTCTTCTATGGCTACACCTTC.

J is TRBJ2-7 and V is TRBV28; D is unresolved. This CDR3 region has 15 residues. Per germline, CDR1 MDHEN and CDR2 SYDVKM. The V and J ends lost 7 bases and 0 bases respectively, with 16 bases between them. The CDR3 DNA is TGTGCCAGCAACGGAATAGGTACAAGCTCCTACGAGCAGTACTTC. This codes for CASNGIGTSSYEQYF.

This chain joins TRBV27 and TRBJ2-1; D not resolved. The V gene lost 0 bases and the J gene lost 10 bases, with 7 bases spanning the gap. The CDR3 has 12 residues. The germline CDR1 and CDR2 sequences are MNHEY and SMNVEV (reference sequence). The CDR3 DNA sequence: TGTGCCAGCAGTTTATCATGGGGAGAGCAGTTCTTC. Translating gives CASSLSWGEQFF.

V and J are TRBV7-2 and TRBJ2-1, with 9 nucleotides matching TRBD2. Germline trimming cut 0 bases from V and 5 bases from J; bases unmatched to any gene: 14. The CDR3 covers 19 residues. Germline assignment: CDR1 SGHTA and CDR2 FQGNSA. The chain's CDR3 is CASSLARTSAQRPNNEQFF. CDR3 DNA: TGTGCCAGCAGCTTAGCGCGGACTAGCGCCCAAAGACCAAACAATGAGCAGTTCTTC.

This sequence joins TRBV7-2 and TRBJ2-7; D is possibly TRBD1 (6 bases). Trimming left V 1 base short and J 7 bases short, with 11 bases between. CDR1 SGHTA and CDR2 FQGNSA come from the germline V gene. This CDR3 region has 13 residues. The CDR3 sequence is CASSLDQGTEQYF. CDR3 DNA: TGTGCCAGCAGCTTAGACCAGGGGACAGAGCAGTACTTC.

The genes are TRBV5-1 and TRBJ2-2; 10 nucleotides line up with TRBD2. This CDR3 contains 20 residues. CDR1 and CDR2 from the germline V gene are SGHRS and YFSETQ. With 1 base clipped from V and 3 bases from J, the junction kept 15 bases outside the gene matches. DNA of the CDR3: TGCGCCAGCAGCTTGAGGGCCCCGCTAGCGGGAGAGGTCGACACCGGGGAGCTGTTTTTT. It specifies CASSLRAPLAGEVDTGELFF.

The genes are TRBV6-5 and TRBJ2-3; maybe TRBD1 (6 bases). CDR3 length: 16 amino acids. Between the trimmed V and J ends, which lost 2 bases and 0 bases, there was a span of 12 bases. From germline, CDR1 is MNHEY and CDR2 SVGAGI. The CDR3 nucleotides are TGTGCCAGCAGTTACCAGGGGCGATATAGCACAGATACGCAGTATTTT. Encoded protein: CASSYQGRYSTDTQYF.

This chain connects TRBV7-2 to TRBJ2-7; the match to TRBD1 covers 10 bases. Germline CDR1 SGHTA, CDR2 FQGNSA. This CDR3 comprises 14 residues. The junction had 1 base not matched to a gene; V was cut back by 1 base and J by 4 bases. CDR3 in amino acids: CASSLGGQGYEQYF. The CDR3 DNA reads TGTGCCAGCAGCTTAGGGGGACAGGGGTACGAGCAGTACTTC.

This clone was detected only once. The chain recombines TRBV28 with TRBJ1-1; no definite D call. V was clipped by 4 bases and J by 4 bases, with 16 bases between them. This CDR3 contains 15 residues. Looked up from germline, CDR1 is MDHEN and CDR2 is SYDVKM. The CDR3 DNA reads TGTGCCAGCAGTTCCTACAGCGCCGGGAGCACTGAAGCTTTCTTT. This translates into CASSSYSAGSTEAFF. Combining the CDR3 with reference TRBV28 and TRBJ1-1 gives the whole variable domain DVKVTQSSRYLVKRTGEKVFLECVQDMDHENMFWYRQDPGLGLRLIYFSYDVKMKEKGDIPEGYSVSREKKERFSLILESASTNQTSMYLCASSSYSAGSTEAFFGQGTRLTVV.

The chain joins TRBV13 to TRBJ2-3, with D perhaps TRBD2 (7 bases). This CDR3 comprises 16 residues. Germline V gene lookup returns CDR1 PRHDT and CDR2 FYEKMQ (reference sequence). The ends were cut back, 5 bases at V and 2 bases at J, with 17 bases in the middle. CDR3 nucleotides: TGTGCCAGCAGCCCAGGCGGGGGCAGCATCACAGATACGCAGTATTTT. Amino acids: CASSPGGGSITDTQYF.

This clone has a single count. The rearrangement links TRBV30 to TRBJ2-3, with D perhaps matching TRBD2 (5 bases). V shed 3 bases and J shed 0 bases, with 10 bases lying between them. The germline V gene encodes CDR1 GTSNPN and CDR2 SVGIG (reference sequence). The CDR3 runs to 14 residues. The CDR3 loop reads CAWSLGVSTDTQYF. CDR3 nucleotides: TGTGCCTGGAGCCTCGGGGTTAGCACAGATACGCAGTATTTT.